The sequence of this T cell receptor (beta chain) was determined in a study of blood T cell repertoires in COVID-19. Background on the study: Samples representing acute and convalescent COVID-19 were sourced from the United States, Italy and Spain.

Original data processing: Amplification from reference gene primers served as the basis for estimated nucleated cell counts. Profiled with immunoSEQ multiplex PCR; TCRdb holds only in-frame clones, not every one. Clonal size and the V and J genes are those of that table, whereas D and trimming came from the DNA. This table has roughly 180,000 clones, about 86% appearing once. Individuals drawn from around 25 US areas were about 18 to 89 years old. CDR3 length: 14 residues. With 0 bases removed from V and 8 bases from J, the gap between germline ends came to 10 bases. From germline, CDR1 is MNHEY and CDR2 SVGAGI.

The TCR sequence derives from a woman in her fifties or sixties in a cohort exposed to, infected with or recovered from COVID-19 (not recorded which). The chain uses TRBV6-5 and TRBJ2-2; weak D call: TRBD1 (5 bases). Material: PBMCs or T cells enriched from blood (not recorded which). The CDR3 loop is CASSYSQGNGELFF. The CDR3 DNA reads TGTGCCAGCAGTTACTCCCAGGGTAATGGGGAGCTGTTTTTT.